This is a list of T cell receptor beta chains from one sample in a study of OX40 agonist ivuxolimab in advanced cancers. Profiled with immunoSEQ multiplex PCR; TCRdb holds only in-frame clones, not every one. This table has about 58,000 clones, 88% appearing once. Sample: CD4+ or CD8+ T cells sorted from blood, taken in a trial of the OX40 agonist ivuxolimab. These receptors were obtained from an adult with an advanced solid tumor such as melanoma, head and neck, liver or kidney cancer. CDR3s include the opening cysteine and the closing phenylalanine or tryptophan. Fields, in order: clone size, J gene, V gene, D gene, CDR3 DNA, CDR3 protein. D genes are given only for firm matches. Clone size is stated in some rows and not others, as once, few, many or a class when expanded.

- TRBJ2-5 TRBV28 - TGTGCCAGCAGTAAGCTACTGACAGGGACCGGGGGAAAGACCCAGTACTTC CASSKLLTGTGGKTQYF
few TRBJ2-7 TRBV27 TRBD1 TGTGCCAGCAGCCTTAGACAGGGGGGTCCCTACGAGCAGTACTTC CASSLRQGGPYEQYF
- TRBJ1-4 TRBV6-1 TRBD1 TGTGCCAGCAGTGAGGGACAGGGGGTCGAGGAAAAACTGTTTTTT CASSEGQGVEEKLFF
- TRBJ2-2 TRBV30 - TGTGCCTGGAGTGTCGCGGACACCGGGGAGCTGTTTTTT CAWSVADTGELFF
- TRBJ2-3 TRBV18 - TGTGCCAGCTCTACAGGGGAGGTAGATACGCAGTATTTT CASSTGEVDTQYF
- TRBJ1-3 TRBV5-1 - TGCGCCAGCAGCTTGGTTACAGGGTTTGGAAACACCATATATTTT CASSLVTGFGNTIYF
- TRBJ1-2 TRBV14 TRBD1 TGTGCCAGCAGCCTAATCACGGGGTCGGGACAGATGCTGAGTGGCTACACCTTC CASSLITGSGQMLSGYTF
- TRBJ2-7 TRBV30 TRBD2 TGTGCCTGGAGTGTAAAGGCGGGAGGCTCTATCTACGAGCAGTACTTC CAWSVKAGGSIYEQYF
once TRBJ1-5 TRBV2 - TGTGCCAGCAGTGAACAGGCAGACGCCAATCAGCCCCAGCATTTT CASSEQADANQPQHF
once TRBJ1-2 TRBV28 - TGTGCCAGCAGTTTTAGCTCCACCCAGGATGGCTACACCTTC CASSFSSTQDGYTF
- TRBJ2-7 TRBV4-2 TRBD1 TGTGCCAGCAGCCAGGGACAGGGGCAATACGAGCAGTACTTC CASSQGQGQYEQYF
- TRBJ2-7 TRBV11-3 TRBD2 TGTGCCAGCAGCTTAGACCGGTCGGGGGGCGAGCAGTACTTC CASSLDRSGGEQYF
- TRBJ2-2 TRBV27 TRBD1 TGTGCCAGCAGTCCCGGGACAGGATGGACCGGGGAGCTGTTTTTT CASSPGTGWTGELFF
- TRBJ2-6 TRBV19 TRBD1 TGTGCCAGTAAGGTCCAGGGGGCCGGGGCCAACGTCCTGACTTTC CASKVQGAGANVLTF
once TRBJ2-3 TRBV18 TRBD1 TGTGCCAGCTCACCCCGTCCGGGGACAGGGGCATTTAAACGAGGAGTAGATACGCAGTATTTT CASSPRPGTGAFKRGVDTQYF
- TRBJ2-1 TRBV7-2 - TGTGCCAGCAGCCCAACACTTCTGAGCTCCTACAATGAGCAGTTCTTC CASSPTLLSSYNEQFF
once TRBJ2-1 TRBV5-1 TRBD2 TGCGCCAGCAGCTTGGGGCTAGCGGGAGGGGCGACCTACAATGAGCAGTTCTTC CASSLGLAGGATYNEQFF
- TRBJ1-2 TRBV4-1 - TGCGCCAGCAGCCAACAACAGGGCACTAACTATGGCTACACCTTC CASSQQQGTNYGYTF
- TRBJ2-5 TRBV11-2 - TGTGCCAGCAGCTTCTTGTACCAAGAGACCCAGTACTTC CASSFLYQETQYF
once TRBJ2-2 TRBV4-1 - TGCGCCAGCAGCCAAGTCGGTCTCAGGTCGAACACCGGGGAGCTGTTTTTT CASSQVGLRSNTGELFF
- TRBJ2-1 TRBV5-6 - TGTGCCAGCAGCACACAGGTTTTAACCTACAATGAGCAGTTCTTC CASSTQVLTYNEQFF
- TRBJ2-1 TRBV5-1 - TGCGCCAGCAGCCGGGACCCCTCGCTCCATTACAATGAGCAGTTCTTC CASSRDPSLHYNEQFF
- TRBJ2-2 TRBV7-8 - TGTGCCAGCGGGGGGCCTACCACCGGGGAGCTGTTTTTT CASGGPTTGELFF
- TRBJ2-5 TRBV5-1 TRBD2 TGCGCCAGCAGCTCCTACGGGAGCGGGAGACAAGAGACCCAGTACTTC CASSSYGSGRQETQYF
few TRBJ1-1 TRBV5-4 - TGTGCCAGCAGCTTGGAACACAGGATTAACACTGAAGCTTTCTTT CASSLEHRINTEAFF
few TRBJ2-3 TRBV4-3 TRBD2 TGCGCCAGCAGCCAAGCTCGGCGGGAGGGAGATACGCAGTATTTT CASSQARREGDTQYF
- TRBJ1-2 TRBV5-6 TRBD1 TGTGCCAGCAGCTTACAGGGGGCTCCGGGTGGCTACACCTTC CASSLQGAPGGYTF
once TRBJ2-1 TRBV5-1 TRBD2 TGCGCCAGCAAAGAGGCTAGCGGGAACAATGAGCAGTTCTTC CASKEASGNNEQFF
- TRBJ1-2 TRBV2 - TGTGCCAGCAGTGAGCGGGTCCCAGGAGGCTATGGCTACACCTTC CASSERVPGGYGYTF
- TRBJ2-3 TRBV7-7 - TGTGCTAGCAGCTACGACAGAGATTCAGATACGCAGTATTTT CASSYDRDSDTQYF
- TRBJ1-2 TRBV6-1 - TGTGCCAGCAGTGATTACCCCGGACAGTTAGGCTACACCTTC CASSDYPGQLGYTF
- TRBJ2-7 TRBV10-3 TRBD1 TGTGCCACCAGCCGGACAGGGGCCTACGAGCAGTACTTC CATSRTGAYEQYF
- TRBJ1-5 TRBV5-8 TRBD1 TGTGCCAGCAACGGGGGACAGCGCAATCAGCCCCAGCATTTT CASNGGQRNQPQHF
- TRBJ2-7 TRBV4-2 - TGTGCCAGCAGCTTGGGACTGGGTGGATACGAGCAGTACTTC CASSLGLGGYEQYF